This TCR beta chain derives from a study of T cells in Graves' hyperthyroidism and ophthalmopathy. The length of the CDR3 is 10 residues. Trimming removed 7 bases at V and 6 bases at J, with 10 bases between. Germline V gene lookup returns CDR1 DFQATT and CDR2 SNEGSKA (reference sequence). Lactation, pregnancy, other autoimmune disease or uncontrolled infection led to exclusion of patients. Together with thyroid ultrasound, orbital computed tomography, serum thyroxine and TRAb, clinical symptoms were used for diagnoses. Each 10 ml fresh peripheral blood draw supplied the PBMCs. The source material, RNA transcripts, was used to amplify TCR beta CDR3 regions. The TCR CDR3 first-round RT-PCR relied on the HTBI primer set. One entry per CDR3 protein results from TCRdb running MiXCR on the multiplex PCR reads. Seen here are 500,000 to 650,000 distinct CDR3 sequences, just under 20% observed once, and the top ten hold about 50%.

This clonotype was seen only a few times. Sequencing was carried out using blood. V gene TRBV20-1 combines with J gene TRBJ2-7, with D unclear. The clonotype comes from a man between 40 and 49 years old with Graves' ophthalmopathy. The CDR3 DNA reads as TGCAGTGTTGGTTCGCGCGAGCAGTACTTC. Translation gives CSVGSREQYF.